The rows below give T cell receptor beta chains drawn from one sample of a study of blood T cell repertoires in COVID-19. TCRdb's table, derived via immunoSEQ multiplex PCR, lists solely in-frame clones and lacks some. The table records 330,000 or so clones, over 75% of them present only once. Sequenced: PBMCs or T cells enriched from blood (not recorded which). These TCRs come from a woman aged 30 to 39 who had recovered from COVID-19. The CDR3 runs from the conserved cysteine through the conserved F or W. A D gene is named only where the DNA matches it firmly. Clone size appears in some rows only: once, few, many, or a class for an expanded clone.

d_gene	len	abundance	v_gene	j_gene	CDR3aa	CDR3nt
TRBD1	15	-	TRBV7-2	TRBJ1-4	CASSSRGQGGEKLFF	TGTGCCAGCAGCAGTAGGGGACAGGGAGGAGAAAAACTGTTTTTT
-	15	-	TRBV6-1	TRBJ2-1	CASSERKDSYNEQFF	TGTGCCAGCAGTGAGCGGAAAGACTCCTACAATGAGCAGTTCTTC
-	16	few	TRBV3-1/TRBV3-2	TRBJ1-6	CASSPSGQSGNSPLHF	TGTGCCAGCAGCCCTTCAGGACAGTCAGGGAATTCACCCCTCCACTTT
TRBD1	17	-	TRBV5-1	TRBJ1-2	CASSLGGGSRSNYGYTF	TGCGCCAGCAGCTTGGGAGGGGGCAGTCGGTCGAACTATGGCTACACCTTC
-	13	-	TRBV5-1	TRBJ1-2	CASSLINDYGYTF	TGCGCCAGCAGCTTGATAAATGACTATGGCTACACCTTC
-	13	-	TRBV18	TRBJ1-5	CASSDIPNQPQHF	TGTGCCAGCTCCGACATCCCCAATCAGCCCCAGCATTTT
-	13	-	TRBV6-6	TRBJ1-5	CASSYNFNQPQHF	TGTGCCAGCAGTTACAACTTCAATCAGCCCCAGCATTTT
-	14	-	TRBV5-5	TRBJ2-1	CASSPGQGYNEQFF	TGTGCCAGCAGCCCGGGACAAGGGTACAATGAGCAGTTCTTC
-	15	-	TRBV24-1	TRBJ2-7	CATSDLTDSQCGQYF	TGTGCCACCAGTGATTTGACCGACTCCCAATGCGGGCAGTACTTC
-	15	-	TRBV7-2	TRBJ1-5	CASSLGIGGSQPQHF	TGTGCCAGCAGCTTAGGAATCGGGGGAAGTCAGCCCCAGCATTTT
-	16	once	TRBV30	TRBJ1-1	CAWSLTDTAMNTEAFF	TGTGCCTGGAGTCTCACGGACACAGCTATGAACACTGAAGCTTTCTTT
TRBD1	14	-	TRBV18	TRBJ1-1	CASSADRGNTEAFF	TGTGCCAGCTCGGCAGACAGGGGGAACACTGAAGCTTTCTTT
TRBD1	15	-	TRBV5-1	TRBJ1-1	CASSQQGAGGTEAFF	TGCGCCAGCAGCCAACAGGGGGCAGGAGGCACTGAAGCTTTCTTT
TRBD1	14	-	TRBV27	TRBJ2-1	CASSAWDRDNEQFF	TGTGCCAGCAGTGCCTGGGACAGAGACAATGAGCAGTTCTTC
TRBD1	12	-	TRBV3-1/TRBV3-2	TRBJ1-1	CASSRTGTEAFF	TGTGCCAGCAGCCGGACAGGGACTGAAGCTTTCTTT
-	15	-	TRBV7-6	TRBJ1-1	CASSLRYQKNTEAFF	TGTGCCAGCAGCTTAAGATATCAGAAGAACACTGAAGCTTTCTTT
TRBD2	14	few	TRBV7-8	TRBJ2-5	CASSLGTSKETQYF	TGTGCCAGCAGCTTAGGGACTAGCAAAGAGACCCAGTACTTC
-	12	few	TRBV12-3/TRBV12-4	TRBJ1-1	CASSLRVTEAFF	TGTGCCAGCAGCCTCAGGGTCACTGAAGCTTTCTTT
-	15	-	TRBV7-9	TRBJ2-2	CASSFFAGATGELFF	TGTGCCAGCAGCTTTTTTGCAGGGGCCACCGGGGAGCTGTTTTTT
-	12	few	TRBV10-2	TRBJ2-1	CASSFTGGEQFF	TGCGCCAGCAGCTTTACTGGAGGTGAGCAGTTCTTC
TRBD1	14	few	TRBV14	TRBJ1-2	CASSQGGKGAGYTF	TGTGCCAGCAGCCAAGGAGGAAAGGGGGCTGGCTACACCTTC
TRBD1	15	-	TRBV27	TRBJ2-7	CASSSRQGPSYEQYF	TGTGCCAGCAGTAGCCGACAGGGGCCCTCCTACGAGCAGTACTTC
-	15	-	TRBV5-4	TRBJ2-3	CASSDLGVGTDTQYF	TGTGCCAGCAGCGATCTAGGGGTCGGCACAGATACGCAGTATTTT
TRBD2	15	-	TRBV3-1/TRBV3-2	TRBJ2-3	CASRNIAGRTDTQYF	TGTGCCAGCAGAAATATAGCGGGACGCACAGATACGCAGTATTTT
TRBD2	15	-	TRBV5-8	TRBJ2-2	CASSLRGGRGSLVFF	TGTGCCAGCAGCCTCCGGGGGGGACGCGGGTCTCTGGTGTTTTTT
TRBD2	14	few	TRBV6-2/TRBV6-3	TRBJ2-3	CASSPRLASDTQYF	TGTGCCAGCAGTCCAAGACTAGCTTCAGATACGCAGTATTTT
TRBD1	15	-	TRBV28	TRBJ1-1	CASSLYGTENTEAFF	TGTGCCAGCAGTTTATATGGGACAGAGAACACTGAAGCTTTCTTT
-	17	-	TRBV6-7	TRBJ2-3	CASSYFRPARTTDTQYF	TGTGCCAGCAGTTACTTTCGCCCAGCGCGAACCACAGATACGCAGTATTTT
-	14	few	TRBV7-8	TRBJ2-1	CASSFDRGGNEQFF	TGTGCCAGCAGCTTTGACAGGGGAGGGAATGAGCAGTTCTTC
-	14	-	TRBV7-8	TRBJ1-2	CASSLEEGWGGYTF	TGTGCCAGCAGCTTAGAGGAGGGCTGGGGAGGCTACACCTTC
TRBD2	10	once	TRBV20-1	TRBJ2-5	CSAGGETQYF	TGCAGTGCCGGGGGGGAGACCCAGTACTTC
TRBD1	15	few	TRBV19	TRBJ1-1	CASSTLTGEAGEAFF	TGTGCCAGTAGTACGCTGACAGGGGAGGCGGGTGAAGCTTTCTTT